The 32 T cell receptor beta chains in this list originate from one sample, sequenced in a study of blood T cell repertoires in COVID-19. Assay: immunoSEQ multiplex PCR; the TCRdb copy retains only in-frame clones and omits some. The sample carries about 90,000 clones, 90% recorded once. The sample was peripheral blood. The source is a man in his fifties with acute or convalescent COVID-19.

CDR3 nucleotides: TGTGCCAGTAGTGGTGGGACAGCAGCGAACACTGAAGCTTTCTTT. This gives the protein CASSGGTAANTEAFF. The J gene is TRBJ1-1, the V gene TRBV19, with 7 bases matching TRBD1. Germline CDR1 and CDR2: LNHDA and SQIVND (reference sequence). This CDR3 region has 15 residues. Unmatched junction bases numbered 7, after V lost 5 bases and J lost 1 base. The full variable domain, rest sourced from reference TRBV19 and TRBJ1-1, is DGGITQSPKYLFRKEGQNVTLSCEQNLNHDAMYWYRQDPGQGLRLIYYSQIVNDFQKGDIAEGYSVSREKKESFPLTVTSAQKNPTAFYLCASSGGTAANTEAFFGQGTRLTVV.

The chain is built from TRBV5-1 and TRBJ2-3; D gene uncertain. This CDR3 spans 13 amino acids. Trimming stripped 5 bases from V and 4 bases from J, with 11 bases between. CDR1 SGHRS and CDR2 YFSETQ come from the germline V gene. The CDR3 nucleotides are TGCGCCAGCAGGGTGCGAGGCTCAGATACGCAGTATTTT. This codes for CASRVRGSDTQYF.

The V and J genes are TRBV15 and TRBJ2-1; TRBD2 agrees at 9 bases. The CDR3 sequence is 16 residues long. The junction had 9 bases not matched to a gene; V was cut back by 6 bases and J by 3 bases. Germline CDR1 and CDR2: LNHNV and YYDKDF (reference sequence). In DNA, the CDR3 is TGTGCCACCAGACATAGAGCGGGAGGTTTCTACAATGAGCAGTTCTTC. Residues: CATRHRAGGFYNEQFF.

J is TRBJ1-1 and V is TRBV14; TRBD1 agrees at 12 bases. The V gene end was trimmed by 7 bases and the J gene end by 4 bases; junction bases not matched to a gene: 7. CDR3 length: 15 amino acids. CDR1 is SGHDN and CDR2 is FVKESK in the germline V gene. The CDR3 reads CASNWDRGLGTEAFF. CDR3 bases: TGTGCCAGCAACTGGGACAGGGGGCTTGGCACTGAAGCTTTCTTT.

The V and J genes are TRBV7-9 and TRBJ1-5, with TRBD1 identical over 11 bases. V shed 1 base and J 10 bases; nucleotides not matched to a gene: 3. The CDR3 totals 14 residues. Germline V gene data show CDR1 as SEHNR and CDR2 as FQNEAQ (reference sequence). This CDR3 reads CASSLGGQGGPQHF. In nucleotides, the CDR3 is TGTGCCAGCAGCTTAGGGGGACAGGGGGGACCCCAGCATTTT.

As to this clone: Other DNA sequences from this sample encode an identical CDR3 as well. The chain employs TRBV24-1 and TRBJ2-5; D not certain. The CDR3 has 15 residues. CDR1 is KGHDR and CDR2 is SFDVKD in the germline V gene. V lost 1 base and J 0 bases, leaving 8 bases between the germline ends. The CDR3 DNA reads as TGTGCCACCAGTGATTTATCCAGGAACCAAGAGACCCAGTACTTC. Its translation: CATSDLSRNQETQYF.

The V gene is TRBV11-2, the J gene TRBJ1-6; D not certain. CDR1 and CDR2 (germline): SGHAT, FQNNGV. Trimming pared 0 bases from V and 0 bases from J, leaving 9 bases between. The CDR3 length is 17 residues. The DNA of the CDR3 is TGTGCCAGCAGCTTAGATGGCGGCGGCTCCTATAATTCACCCCTCCACTTT. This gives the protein CASSLDGGGSYNSPLHF. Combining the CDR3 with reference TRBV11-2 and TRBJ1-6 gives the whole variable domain EAGVAQSPRYKIIEKRQSVAFWCNPISGHATLYWYQQILGQGPKLLIQFQNNGVVDDSQLPKDRFSAERLKGVDSTLKIQPAKLEDSAVYLCASSLDGGGSYNSPLHFGNGTRLTVT.

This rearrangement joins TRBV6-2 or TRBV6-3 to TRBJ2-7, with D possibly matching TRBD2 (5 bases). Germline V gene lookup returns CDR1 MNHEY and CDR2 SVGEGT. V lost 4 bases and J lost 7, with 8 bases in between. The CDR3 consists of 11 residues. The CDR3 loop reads CASSSIAEQYF. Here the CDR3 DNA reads TGTGCCAGCAGTTCCATAGCGGAGCAGTACTTC.

This CDR3 is CASTNRDSQPQHF. As DNA, the CDR3 is TGTGCCAGCACCAACAGGGATTCTCAGCCCCAGCATTTT. V is TRBV6-5 and J is TRBJ1-5, with TRBD1 as a possible D gene (6 bases). V was shortened by 7 bases and J by 6 bases, with 13 bases between the two germline ends. Germline lookup yields CDR1 MNHEY and CDR2 SVGAGI. CDR3 length: 13 residues.

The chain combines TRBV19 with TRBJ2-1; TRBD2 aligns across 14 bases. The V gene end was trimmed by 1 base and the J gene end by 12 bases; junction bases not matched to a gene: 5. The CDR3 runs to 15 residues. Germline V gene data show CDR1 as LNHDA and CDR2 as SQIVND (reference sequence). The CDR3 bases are TGTGCCAGTAGTATAGGGACTAGCGGGAGGAGAGGGCAGTTCTTC. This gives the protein CASSIGTSGRRGQFF. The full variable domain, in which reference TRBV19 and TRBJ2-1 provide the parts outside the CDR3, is DGGITQSPKYLFRKEGQNVTLSCEQNLNHDAMYWYRQDPGQGLRLIYYSQIVNDFQKGDIAEGYSVSREKKESFPLTVTSAQKNPTAFYLCASSIGTSGRRGQFFGPGTRLTVL.

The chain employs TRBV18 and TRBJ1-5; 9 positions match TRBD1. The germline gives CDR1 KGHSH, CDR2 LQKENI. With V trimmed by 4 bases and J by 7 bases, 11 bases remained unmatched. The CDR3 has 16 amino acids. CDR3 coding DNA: TGTGCCAGCTCACTGAACCGGGACAGGGTGGGCCAGCCCCAGCATTTT. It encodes CASSLNRDRVGQPQHF. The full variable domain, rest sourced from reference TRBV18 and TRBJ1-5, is NAGVMQNPRHLVRRRGQEARLRCSPMKGHSHVYWYRQLPEEGLKFMVYLQKENIIDESGMPKERFSAEFPKEGPSILRIQQVVRGDSAAYFCASSLNRDRVGQPQHFGDGTRLSIL.

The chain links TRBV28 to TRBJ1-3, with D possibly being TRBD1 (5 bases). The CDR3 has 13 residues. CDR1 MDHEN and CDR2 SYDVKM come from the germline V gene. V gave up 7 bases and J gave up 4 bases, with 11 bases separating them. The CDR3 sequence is CASTGMRGNTIYF. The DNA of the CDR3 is TGTGCCAGCACAGGGATGCGGGGAAACACCATATATTTT.

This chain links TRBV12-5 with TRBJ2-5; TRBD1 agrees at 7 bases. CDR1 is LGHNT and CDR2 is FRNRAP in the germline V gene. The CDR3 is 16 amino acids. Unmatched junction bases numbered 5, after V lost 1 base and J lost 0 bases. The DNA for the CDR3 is TGTGCTAGTGGTTTGGCCACGGGACAGAACCAAGAGACCCAGTACTTC. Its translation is CASGLATGQNQETQYF.

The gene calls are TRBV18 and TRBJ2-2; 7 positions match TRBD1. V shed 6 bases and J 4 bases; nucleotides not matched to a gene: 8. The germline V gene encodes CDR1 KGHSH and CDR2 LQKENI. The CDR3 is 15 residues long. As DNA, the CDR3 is TGTGCCAGCTCGAAGGACAGGCGGGTCACCGGGGAGCTGTTTTTT. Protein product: CASSKDRRVTGELFF.

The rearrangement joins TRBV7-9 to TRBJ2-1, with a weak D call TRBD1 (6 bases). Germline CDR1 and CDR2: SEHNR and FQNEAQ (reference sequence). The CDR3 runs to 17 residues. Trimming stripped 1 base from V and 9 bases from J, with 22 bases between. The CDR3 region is CASSLVTGTHIPVEQFF. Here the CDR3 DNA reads TGTGCCAGCAGCTTAGTGACCGGGACACATATCCCTGTTGAGCAGTTCTTC.

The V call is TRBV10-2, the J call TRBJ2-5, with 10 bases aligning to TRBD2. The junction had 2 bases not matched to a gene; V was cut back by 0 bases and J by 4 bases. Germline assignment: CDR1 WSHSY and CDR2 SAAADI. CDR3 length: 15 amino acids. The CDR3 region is CASSESAGGRETQYF. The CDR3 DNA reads TGCGCCAGCAGTGAGTCAGCGGGAGGGAGAGAGACCCAGTACTTC.

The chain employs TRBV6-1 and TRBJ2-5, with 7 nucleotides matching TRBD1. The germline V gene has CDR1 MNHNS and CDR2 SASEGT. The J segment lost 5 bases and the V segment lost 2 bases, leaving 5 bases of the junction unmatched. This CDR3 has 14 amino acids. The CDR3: CASSENRGPETQYF. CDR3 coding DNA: TGTGCCAGCAGTGAAAACAGGGGTCCGGAGACCCAGTACTTC.

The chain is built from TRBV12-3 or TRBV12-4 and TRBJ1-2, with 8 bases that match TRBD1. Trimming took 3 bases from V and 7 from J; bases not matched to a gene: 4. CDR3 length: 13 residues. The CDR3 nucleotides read TGTGCCAGCAGTTTCGGACAGGGTGGTGGCTACACCTTC. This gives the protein CASSFGQGGGYTF.

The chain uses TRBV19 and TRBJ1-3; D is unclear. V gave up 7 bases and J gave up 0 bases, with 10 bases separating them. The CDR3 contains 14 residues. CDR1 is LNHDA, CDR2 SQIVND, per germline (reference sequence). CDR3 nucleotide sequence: TGTGCCAGTAACGAGCGGTACTCTGGAAACACCATATATTTT. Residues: CASNERYSGNTIYF.

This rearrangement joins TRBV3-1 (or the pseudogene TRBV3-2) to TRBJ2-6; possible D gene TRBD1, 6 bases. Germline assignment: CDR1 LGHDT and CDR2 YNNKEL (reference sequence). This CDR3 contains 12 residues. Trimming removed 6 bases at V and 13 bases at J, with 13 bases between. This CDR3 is CASSDLRGVLTF. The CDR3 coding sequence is TGTGCCAGCAGTGATCTAAGGGGGGTCCTGACTTTC.

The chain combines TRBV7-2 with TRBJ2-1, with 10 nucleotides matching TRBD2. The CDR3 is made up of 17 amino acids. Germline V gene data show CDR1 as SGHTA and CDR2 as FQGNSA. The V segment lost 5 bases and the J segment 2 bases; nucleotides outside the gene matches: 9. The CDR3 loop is CASSLVPTSGPYNEQFF. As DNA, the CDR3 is TGTGCCAGCAGCCTAGTACCGACTAGCGGGCCCTACAATGAGCAGTTCTTC.

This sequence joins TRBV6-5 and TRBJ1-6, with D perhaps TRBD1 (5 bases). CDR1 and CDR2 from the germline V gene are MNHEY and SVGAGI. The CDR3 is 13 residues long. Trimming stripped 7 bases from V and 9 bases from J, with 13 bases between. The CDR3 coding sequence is TGTGCCAGCATATCAGGACAAAGTTCACCCCTCCACTTT. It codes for CASISGQSSPLHF.

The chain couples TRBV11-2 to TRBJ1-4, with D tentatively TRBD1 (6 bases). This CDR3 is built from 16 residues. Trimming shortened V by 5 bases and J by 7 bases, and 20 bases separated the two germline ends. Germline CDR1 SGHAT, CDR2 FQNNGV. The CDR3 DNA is TGTGCCAGCAGCAGAACGGGACACCTTGGAGGTGAAAAACTGTTTTTT. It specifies CASSRTGHLGGEKLFF.

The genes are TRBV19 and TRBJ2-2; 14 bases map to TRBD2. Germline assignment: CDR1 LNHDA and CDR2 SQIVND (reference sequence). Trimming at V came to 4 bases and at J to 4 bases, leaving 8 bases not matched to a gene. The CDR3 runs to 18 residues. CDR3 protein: CASSTIGTSGRITGELFF. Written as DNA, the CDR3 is TGTGCCAGTAGTACCATCGGGACTAGCGGGAGAATCACCGGGGAGCTGTTTTTT.

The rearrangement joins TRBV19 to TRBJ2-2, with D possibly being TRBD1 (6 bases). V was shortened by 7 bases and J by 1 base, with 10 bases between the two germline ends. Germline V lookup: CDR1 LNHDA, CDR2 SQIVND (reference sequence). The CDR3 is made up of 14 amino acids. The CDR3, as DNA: TGTGCCAGTACTGACAGGTTGAACACCGGGGAGCTGTTTTTT. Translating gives CASTDRLNTGELFF. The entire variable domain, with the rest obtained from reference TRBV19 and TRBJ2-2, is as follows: DGGITQSPKYLFRKEGQNVTLSCEQNLNHDAMYWYRQDPGQGLRLIYYSQIVNDFQKGDIAEGYSVSREKKESFPLTVTSAQKNPTAFYLCASTDRLNTGELFFGEGSRLTVL.

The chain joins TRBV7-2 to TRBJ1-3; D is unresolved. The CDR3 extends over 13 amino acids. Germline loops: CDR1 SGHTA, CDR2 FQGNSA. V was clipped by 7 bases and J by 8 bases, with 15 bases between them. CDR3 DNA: TGTGCCAGCACCCGGACGGGATACGACACCATATATTTT. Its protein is CASTRTGYDTIYF.

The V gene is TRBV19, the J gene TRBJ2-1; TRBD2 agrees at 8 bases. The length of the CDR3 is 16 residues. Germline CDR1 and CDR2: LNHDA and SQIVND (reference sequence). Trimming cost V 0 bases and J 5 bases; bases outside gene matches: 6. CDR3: CASSIDGREANNEQFF. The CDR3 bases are TGTGCCAGTAGTATAGACGGGCGGGAGGCTAACAATGAGCAGTTCTTC.

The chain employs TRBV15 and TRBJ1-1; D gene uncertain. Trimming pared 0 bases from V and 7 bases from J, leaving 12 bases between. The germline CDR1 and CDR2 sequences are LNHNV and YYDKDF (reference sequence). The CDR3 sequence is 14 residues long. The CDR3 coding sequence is TGTGCCACCAGCAGAGAATGGGGAGCACGTGAAGCTTTCTTT. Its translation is CATSREWGAREAFF.

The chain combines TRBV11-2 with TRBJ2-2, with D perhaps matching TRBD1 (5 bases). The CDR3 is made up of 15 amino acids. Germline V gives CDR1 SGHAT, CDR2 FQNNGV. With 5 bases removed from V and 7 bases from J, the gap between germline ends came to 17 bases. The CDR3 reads CASSPRTWFNGELFF. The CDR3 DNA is TGTGCCAGCAGCCCAAGGACATGGTTTAACGGGGAGCTGTTTTTT.

The CDR3 sequence: CASSNWLAGNNEQFF. In DNA form, the CDR3 reads TGTGCCAGCAGCAACTGGCTAGCGGGGAACAATGAGCAGTTCTTC. This chain uses TRBV11-2 with TRBJ2-1; 9 bases match TRBD2. The J segment lost 5 bases and the V segment lost 5 bases, leaving 7 bases of the junction unmatched. This CDR3 comprises 15 residues. CDR1 is SGHAT, CDR2 FQNNGV, per germline.

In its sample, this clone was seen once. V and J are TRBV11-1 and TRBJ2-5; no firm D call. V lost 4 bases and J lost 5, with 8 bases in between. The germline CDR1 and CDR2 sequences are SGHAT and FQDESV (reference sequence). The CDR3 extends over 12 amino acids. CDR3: CASSSKRETQYF. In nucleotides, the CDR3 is TGTGCCAGCAGCTCAAAACGGGAGACCCAGTACTTC.

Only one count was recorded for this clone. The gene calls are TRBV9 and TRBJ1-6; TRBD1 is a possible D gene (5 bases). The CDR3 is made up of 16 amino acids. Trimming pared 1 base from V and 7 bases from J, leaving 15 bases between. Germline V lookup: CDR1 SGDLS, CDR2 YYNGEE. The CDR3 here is CASSVLAGQTNSPLHF. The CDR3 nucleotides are TGTGCCAGCAGCGTACTGGCAGGGCAAACCAATTCACCCCTCCACTTT.